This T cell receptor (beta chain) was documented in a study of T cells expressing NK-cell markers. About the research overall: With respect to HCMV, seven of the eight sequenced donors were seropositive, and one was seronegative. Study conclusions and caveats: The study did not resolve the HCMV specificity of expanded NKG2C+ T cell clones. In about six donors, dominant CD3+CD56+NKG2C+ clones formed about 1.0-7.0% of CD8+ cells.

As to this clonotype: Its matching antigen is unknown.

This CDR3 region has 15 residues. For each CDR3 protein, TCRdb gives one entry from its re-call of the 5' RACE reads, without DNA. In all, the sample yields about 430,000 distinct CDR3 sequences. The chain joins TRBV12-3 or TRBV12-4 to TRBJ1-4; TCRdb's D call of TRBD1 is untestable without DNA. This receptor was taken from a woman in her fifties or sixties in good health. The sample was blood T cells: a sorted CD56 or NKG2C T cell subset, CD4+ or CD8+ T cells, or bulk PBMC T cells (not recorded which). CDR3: CASSLLGGKGEKLFF.